The text below deals with one TCR beta chain. These data come from a study of cytomegalovirus exposure and HLA in healthy donors. Per germline, CDR1 GTSNPN and CDR2 SVGIG (reference sequence). Trimming at V came to 0 bases and at J to 11 bases, leaving 9 bases not matched to a gene. There are 14 residues in the CDR3. The table came from immunoSEQ multiplex PCR; TCRdb's copy has only in-frame clones and leaves some out. The data show about 120,000 clones, roughly 82% seen once. V gene TRBV30 combines with J gene TRBJ2-3; TRBD2 matches at 9 bases. The sample taken for sequencing was PBMCs. The receptor's source is a man younger than 35 in good health and CMV-seronegative. CDR3 bases: TGTGCCTGGAGTGTAGGCGGGGGGGCCCCCATGCAGTATTTT. Translation gives CAWSVGGGAPMQYF.